A single sample is the source of the 3 T cell receptor beta chains below, sequenced in a study of shared clonotypes between healthy human individuals. The table came from immunoSEQ multiplex PCR; TCRdb's copy has only in-frame clones and leaves some out. The profile covers approximately 400,000 clones, with roughly 96% appearing a single time and around 0.29% taken by the ten largest. The sample taken for sequencing was memory CD8+ T cells sorted from blood. Documented subset: CD45RO+ cells pooled with CCR7-negative TemRA cells. Receptor source: a young man in good health.

The CDR3 nucleotides are TGTGCCAGCAGCTTATCCACTAAAGAGAAAACGCAGTATTTT. Its protein is CASSLSTKEKTQYF. The chain employs TRBV5-4 and TRBJ2-3; no clear D. This CDR3 spans 14 amino acids. The V and J ends lost 2 bases and 9 bases respectively, with 16 bases between them. The V gene's germline CDR1 is SGHNT and CDR2 YYREEE (reference sequence).

The rearrangement joins TRBV18 to TRBJ1-1, with D possibly being TRBD1 (6 bases). V lost 3 bases and J 0 bases, leaving 11 bases between the germline ends. The CDR3 runs to 15 residues. Germline V lookup: CDR1 KGHSH, CDR2 LQKENI. CDR3 DNA: TGTGCCAGCTCACCCGTCGGGGGCATGAACACTGAAGCTTTCTTT. Its protein product is CASSPVGGMNTEAFF.

V gene TRBV19 combines with J gene TRBJ2-7, with D perhaps TRBD2 (5 bases). The V end lost 1 base, the J end lost 0 bases, and 13 bases lay between the germline ends. The CDR3 extends over 16 amino acids. The germline CDR1 and CDR2 sequences are LNHDA and SQIVND (reference sequence). CDR3 in amino acids: CASSIGGSATSYEQYF. CDR3 DNA sequence: TGTGCCAGTAGTATAGGGGGTAGCGCTACCTCCTACGAGCAGTACTTC.